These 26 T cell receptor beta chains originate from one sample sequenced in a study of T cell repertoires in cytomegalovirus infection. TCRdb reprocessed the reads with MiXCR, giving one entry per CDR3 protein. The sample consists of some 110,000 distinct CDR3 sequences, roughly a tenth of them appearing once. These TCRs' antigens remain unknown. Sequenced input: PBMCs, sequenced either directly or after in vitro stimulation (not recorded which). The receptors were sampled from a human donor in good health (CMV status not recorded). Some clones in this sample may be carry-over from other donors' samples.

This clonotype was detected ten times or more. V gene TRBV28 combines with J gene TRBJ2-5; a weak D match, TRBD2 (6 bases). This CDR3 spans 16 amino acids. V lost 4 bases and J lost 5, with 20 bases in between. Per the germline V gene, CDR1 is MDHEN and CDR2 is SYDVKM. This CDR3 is CASSSTPGVGEETQYF. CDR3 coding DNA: TGTGCCAGCAGTTCGACCCCGGGGGTAGGTGAGGAGACCCAGTACTTC.

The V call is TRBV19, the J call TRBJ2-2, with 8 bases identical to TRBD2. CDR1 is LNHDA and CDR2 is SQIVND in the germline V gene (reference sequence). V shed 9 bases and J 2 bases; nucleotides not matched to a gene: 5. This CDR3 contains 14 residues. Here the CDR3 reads CASQTSVNTGELFF. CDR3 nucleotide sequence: TGTGCCAGCCAGACTAGCGTAAACACCGGGGAGCTGTTTTTT.

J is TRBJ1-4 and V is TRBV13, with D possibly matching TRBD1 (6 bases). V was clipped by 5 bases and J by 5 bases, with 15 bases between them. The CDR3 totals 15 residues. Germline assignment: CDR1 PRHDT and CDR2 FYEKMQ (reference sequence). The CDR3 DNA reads TGTGCCAGCAGCGGACAGACAACAGGGAATGAAAAACTGTTTTTT. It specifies CASSGQTTGNEKLFF.

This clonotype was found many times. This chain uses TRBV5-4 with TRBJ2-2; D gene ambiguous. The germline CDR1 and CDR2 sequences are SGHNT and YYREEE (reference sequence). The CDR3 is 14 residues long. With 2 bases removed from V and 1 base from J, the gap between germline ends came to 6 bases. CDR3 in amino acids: CASSFVQNTGELFF. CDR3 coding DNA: TGTGCCAGCAGCTTTGTCCAGAACACCGGGGAGCTGTTTTTT. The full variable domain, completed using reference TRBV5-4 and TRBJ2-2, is ETGVTQSPTHLIKTRGQQVTLRCSSQSGHNTVSWYQQALGQGPQFIFQYYREEENGRGNFPPRFSGLQFPNYSSELNVNALELDDSALYLCASSFVQNTGELFFGEGSRLTVL.

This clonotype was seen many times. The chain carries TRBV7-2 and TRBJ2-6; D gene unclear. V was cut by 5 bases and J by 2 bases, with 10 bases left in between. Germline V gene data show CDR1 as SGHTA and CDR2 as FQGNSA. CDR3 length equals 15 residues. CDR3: CASSPTVAGANVLTF. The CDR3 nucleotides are TGTGCCAGCAGCCCCACAGTGGCTGGGGCCAACGTCCTGACTTTC.

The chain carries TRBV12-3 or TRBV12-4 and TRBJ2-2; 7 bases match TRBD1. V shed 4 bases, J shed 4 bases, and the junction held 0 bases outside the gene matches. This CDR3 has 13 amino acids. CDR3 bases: TGTGCCAGCAGTTCAGGGGGCACCGGGGAGCTGTTTTTT. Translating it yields CASSSGGTGELFF.

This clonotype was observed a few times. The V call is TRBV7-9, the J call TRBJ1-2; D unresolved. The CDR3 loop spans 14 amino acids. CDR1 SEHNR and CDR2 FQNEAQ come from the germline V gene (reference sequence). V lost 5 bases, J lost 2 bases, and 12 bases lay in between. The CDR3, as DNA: TGTGCCAGCAGCGCTACCTCTGGCAACTATGGCTACACCTTC. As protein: CASSATSGNYGYTF.

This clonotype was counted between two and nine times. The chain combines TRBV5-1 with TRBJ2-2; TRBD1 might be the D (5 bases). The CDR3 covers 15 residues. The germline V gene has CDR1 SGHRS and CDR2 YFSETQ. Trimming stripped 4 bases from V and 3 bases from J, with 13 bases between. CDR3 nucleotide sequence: TGCGCCAGCAGCCGACAGCAGTCGGACACCGGGGAGCTGTTTTTT. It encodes CASSRQQSDTGELFF.

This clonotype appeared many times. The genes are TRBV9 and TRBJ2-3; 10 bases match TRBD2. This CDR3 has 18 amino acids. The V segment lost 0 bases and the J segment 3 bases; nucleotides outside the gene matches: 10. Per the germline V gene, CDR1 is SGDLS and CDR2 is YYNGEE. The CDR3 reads CASSVGLAGGRGTDTQYF. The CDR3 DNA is TGTGCCAGCAGCGTAGGGTTAGCGGGAGGCCGCGGTACAGATACGCAGTATTTT.

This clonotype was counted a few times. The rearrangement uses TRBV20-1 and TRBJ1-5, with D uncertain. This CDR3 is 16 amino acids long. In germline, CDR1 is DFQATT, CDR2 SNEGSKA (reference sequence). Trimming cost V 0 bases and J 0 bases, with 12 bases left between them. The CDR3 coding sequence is TGCAGTGCTAGAGATGGGCAGCCCCATAGCAATCAGCCCCAGCATTTT. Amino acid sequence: CSARDGQPHSNQPQHF.

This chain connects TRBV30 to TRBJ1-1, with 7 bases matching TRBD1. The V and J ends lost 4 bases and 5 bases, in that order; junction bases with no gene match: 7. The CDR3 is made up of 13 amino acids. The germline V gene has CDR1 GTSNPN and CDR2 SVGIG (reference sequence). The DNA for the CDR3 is TGTGCCTGGACCCGAGGGGGCGGAACTGAAGCTTTCTTT. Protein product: CAWTRGGGTEAFF. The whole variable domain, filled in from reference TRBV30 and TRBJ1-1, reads SQTIHQWPATLVQPVGSPLSLECTVEGTSNPNLYWYRQAAGRGLQLLFYSVGIGQISSEVPQNLSASRPQDRQFILSSKKLLLSDSGFYLCAWTRGGGTEAFFGQGTRLTVV.

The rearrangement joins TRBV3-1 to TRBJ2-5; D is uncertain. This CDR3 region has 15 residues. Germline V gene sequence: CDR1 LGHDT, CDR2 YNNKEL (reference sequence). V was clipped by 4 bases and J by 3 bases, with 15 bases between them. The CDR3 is CASSRNLGAKETQYF. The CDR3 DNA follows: TGTGCCAGCAGCCGTAACCTTGGAGCCAAAGAGACCCAGTACTTC.

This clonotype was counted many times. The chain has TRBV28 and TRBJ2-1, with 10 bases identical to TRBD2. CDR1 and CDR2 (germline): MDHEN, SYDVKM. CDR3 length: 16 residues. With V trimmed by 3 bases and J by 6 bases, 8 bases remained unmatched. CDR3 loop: CASSFGLAGVRNEQFF. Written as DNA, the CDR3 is TGTGCCAGCAGTTTTGGTCTAGCGGGAGTTCGCAATGAGCAGTTCTTC.

The CDR3 nucleotides are TGTGCCAGCAGCTTAGAATTCGGGACTAGCGGATCCTACGAGCAGTACGTC. Translation gives CASSLEFGTSGSYEQYV. The chain employs TRBV7-2 and TRBJ2-7; TRBD2 agrees at 11 bases. This CDR3 region has 17 residues. The V and J ends lost 1 base and 1 base, in that order; junction bases with no gene match: 6. Germline CDR1 reads SGHTA; CDR2 reads FQGNSA.

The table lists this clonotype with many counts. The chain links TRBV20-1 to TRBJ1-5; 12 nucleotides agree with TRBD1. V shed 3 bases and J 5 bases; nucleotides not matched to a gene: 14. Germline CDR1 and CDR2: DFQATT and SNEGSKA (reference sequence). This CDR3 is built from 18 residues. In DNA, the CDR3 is TGCAGTGCTAGTCGGGCGGGACAGGGGGCGACTGGGGATCAGCCCCAGCATTTT. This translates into CSASRAGQGATGDQPQHF.

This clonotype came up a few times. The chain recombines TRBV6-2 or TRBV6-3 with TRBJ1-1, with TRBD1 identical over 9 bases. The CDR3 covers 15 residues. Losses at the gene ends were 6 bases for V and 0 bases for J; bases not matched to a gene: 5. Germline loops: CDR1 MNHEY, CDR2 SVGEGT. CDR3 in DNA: TGTGCCAGCAGACTACAGGGGGCCCTGAACACTGAAGCTTTCTTT. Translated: CASRLQGALNTEAFF.

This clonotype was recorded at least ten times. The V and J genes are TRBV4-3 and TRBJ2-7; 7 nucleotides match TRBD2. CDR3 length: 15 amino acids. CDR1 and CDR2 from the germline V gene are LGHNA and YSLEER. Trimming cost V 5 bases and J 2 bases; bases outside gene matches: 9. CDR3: CASSSRGGIPYEQYF. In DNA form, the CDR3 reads TGCGCCAGCAGCTCAAGGGGAGGGATACCCTACGAGCAGTACTTC.

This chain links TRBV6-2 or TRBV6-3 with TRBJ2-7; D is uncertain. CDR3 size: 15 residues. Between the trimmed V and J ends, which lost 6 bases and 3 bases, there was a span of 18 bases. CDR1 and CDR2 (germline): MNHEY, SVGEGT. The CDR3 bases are TGTGCCAGCAGCCCCGGAGTTTCGCGGATCTACGAGCAGTACGTC. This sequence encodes CASSPGVSRIYEQYV.

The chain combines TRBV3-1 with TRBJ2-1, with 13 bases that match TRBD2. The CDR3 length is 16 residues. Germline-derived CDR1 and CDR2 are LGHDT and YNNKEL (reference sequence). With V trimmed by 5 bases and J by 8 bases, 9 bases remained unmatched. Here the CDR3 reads CASSIRTSGRGHEQFF. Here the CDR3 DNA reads TGTGCCAGCAGCATAAGGACTAGCGGGAGAGGGCATGAGCAGTTCTTC.

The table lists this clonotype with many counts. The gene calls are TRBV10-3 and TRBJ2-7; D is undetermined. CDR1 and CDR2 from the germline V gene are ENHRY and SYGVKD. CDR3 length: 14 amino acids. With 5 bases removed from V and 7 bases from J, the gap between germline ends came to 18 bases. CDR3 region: CAISSTGPGTEQYV. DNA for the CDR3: TGTGCCATCAGTTCCACCGGGCCCGGAACGGAGCAGTACGTC.

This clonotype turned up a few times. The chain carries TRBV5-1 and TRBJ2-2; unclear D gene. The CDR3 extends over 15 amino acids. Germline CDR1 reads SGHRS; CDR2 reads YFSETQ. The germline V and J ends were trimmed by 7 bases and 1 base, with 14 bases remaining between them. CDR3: CASGRVVGNTGELFF. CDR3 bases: TGCGCCAGCGGCCGGGTCGTGGGGAACACCGGGGAGCTGTTTTTT.

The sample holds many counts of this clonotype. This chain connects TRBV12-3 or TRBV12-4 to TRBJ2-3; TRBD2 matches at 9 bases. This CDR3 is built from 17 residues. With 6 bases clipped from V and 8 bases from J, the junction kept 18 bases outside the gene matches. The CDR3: CASSPHTSGSVGGTQYF. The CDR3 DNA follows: TGTGCCAGCAGCCCCCACACTAGCGGGTCGGTGGGAGGTACGCAGTATTTT.

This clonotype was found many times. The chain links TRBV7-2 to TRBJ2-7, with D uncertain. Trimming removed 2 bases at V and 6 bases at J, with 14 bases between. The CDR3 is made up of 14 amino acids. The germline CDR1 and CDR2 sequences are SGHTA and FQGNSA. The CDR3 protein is CASSLLSPPSEQYV. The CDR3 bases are TGTGCCAGCAGCTTATTATCCCCCCCTTCCGAGCAGTACGTC.

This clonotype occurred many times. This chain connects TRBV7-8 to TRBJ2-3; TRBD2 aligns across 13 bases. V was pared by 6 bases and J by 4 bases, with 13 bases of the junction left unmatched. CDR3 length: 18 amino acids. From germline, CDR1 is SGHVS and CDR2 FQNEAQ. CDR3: CASRSYLLAGGASDTQYF. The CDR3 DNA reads TGTGCCAGCAGATCGTACTTACTAGCGGGAGGGGCATCAGATACGCAGTATTTT.

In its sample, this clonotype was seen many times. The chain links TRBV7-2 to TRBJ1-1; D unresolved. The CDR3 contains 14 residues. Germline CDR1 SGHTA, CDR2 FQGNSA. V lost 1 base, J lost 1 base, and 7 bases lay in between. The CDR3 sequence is CASSLGLGNTEAFF. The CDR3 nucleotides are TGTGCCAGCAGCTTAGGGTTGGGGAACACTGAAGCTTTCTTT.

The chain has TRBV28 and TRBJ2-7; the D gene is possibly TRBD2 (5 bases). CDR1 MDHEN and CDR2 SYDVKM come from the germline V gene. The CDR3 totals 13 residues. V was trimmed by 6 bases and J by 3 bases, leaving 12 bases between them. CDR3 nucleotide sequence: TGTGCCAGCAGGCCCCCGGGGAGCTACGAGCAGTACTTC. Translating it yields CASRPPGSYEQYF.